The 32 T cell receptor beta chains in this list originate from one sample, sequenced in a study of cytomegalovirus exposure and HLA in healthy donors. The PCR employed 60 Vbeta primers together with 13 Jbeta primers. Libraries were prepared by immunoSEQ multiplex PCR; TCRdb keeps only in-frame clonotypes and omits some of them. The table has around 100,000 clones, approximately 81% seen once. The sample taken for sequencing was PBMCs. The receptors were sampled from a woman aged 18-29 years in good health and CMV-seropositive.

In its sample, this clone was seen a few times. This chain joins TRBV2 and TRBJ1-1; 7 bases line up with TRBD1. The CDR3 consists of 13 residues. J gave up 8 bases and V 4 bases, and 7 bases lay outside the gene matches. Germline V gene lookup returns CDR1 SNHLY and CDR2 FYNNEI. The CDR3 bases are TGTGCCAGCAGTGGACGTCGGGACAGAGAAGCTTTCTTT. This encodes CASSGRRDREAFF.

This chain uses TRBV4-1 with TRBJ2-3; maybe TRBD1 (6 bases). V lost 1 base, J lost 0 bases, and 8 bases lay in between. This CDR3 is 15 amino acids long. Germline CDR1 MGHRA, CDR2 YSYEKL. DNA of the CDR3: TGCGCCAGCAGCCAAGCGACAGGTAGCACAGATACGCAGTATTTT. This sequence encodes CASSQATGSTDTQYF.

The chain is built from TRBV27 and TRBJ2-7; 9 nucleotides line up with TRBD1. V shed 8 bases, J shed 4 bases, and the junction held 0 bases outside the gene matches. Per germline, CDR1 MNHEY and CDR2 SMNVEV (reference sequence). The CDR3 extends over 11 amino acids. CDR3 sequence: CASGTGYEQYF. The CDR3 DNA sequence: TGTGCCAGCGGGACAGGGTACGAGCAGTACTTC.

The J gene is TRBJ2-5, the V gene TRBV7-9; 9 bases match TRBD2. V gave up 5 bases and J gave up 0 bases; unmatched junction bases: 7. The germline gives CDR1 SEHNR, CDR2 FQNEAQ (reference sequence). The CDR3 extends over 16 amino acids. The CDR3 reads CASSLGIAGDQETQYF. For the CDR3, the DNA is TGTGCCAGCAGCCTGGGGATAGCGGGAGACCAAGAGACCCAGTACTTC.

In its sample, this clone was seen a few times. The CDR3 bases are TGTGCCAGCAGTTTTGGTGGGAGGGACAATGAGCAGTTCTTC. Translated, it gives CASSFGGRDNEQFF. The chain recombines TRBV28 with TRBJ2-1, with 7 bases fitting TRBD2. CDR1 and CDR2 from the germline V gene are MDHEN and SYDVKM. After removal of 3 bases from V and 5 bases from J, the junction contained 4 bases not matched to a gene. This CDR3 has 14 amino acids.

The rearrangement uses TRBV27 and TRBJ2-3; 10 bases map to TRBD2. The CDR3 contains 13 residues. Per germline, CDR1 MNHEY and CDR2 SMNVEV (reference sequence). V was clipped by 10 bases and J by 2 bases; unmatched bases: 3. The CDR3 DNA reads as TGTGCCACAGGGACTAGCGTCACAGATACGCAGTATTTT. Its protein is CATGTSVTDTQYF.

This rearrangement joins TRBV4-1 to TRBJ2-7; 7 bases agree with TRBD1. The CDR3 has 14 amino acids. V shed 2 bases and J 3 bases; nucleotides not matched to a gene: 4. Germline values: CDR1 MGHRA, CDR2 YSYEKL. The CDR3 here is CASSQSGQLYEQYF. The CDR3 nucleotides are TGCGCCAGCAGCCAATCGGGACAGCTCTACGAGCAGTACTTC.

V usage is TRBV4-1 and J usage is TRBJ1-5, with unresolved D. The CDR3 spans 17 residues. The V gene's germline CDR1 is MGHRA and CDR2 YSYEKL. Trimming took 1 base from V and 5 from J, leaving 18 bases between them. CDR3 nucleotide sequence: TGCGCCAGCAGCCAAGTAAGTGGCCGGGTCGGGGATCAGCCCCAGCATTTT. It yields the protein CASSQVSGRVGDQPQHF.

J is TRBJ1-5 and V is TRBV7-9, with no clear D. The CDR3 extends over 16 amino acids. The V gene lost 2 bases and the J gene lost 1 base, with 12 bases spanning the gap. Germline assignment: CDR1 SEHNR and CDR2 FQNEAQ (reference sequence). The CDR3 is CASSLSGRLSNQPQHF. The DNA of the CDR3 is TGTGCCAGCAGCTTAAGTGGCAGGCTGAGCAATCAGCCCCAGCATTTT.

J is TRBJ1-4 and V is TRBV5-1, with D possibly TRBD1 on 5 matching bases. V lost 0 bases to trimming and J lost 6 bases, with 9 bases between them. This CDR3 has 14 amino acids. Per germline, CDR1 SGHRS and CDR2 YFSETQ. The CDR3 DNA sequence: TGCGCCAGCAGCTTGGCTGGGGCTCATGAAAAACTGTTTTTT. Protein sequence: CASSLAGAHEKLFF.

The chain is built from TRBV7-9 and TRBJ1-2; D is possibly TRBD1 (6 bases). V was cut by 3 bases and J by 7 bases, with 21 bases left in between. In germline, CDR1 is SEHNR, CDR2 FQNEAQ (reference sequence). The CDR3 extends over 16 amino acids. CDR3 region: CASSFETQGVRGGYTF. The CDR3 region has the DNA TGTGCCAGCAGCTTCGAGACACAGGGTGTCCGTGGTGGCTACACCTTC. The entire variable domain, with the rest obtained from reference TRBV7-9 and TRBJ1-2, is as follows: DTGVSQNPRHKITKRGQNVTFRCDPISEHNRLYWYRQTLGQGPEFLTYFQNEAQLEKSRLLSDRFSAERPKGSFSTLEIQRTEQGDSAMYLCASSFETQGVRGGYTFGSGTRLTVV.

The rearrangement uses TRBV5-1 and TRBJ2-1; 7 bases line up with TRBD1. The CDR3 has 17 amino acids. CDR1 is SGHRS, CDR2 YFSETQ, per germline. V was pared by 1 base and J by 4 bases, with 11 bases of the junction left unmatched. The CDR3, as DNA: TGCGCCAGCAGCTTGTCCCTGCTTGGACAGGCGTACAATGAGCAGTTCTTC. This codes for CASSLSLLGQAYNEQFF.

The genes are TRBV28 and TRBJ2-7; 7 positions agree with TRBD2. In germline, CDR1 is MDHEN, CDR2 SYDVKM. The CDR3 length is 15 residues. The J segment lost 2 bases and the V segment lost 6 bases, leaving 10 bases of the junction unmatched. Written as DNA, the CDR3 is TGTGCCAGCAGGTTCCAAAGCGGGAACGCCTACGAGCAGTACTTC. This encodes CASRFQSGNAYEQYF.

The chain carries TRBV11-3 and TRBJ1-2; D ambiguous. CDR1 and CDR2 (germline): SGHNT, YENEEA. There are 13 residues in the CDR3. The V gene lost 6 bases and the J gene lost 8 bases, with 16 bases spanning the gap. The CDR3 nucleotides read TGTGCCAGCAGTTCCGGGAGCCGAGTCGGCTACACCTTC. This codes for CASSSGSRVGYTF.

CDR3 nucleotides: TGTGCCAGCAGCTTTGCGGACACTGAAGCTTTCTTT. Its translation: CASSFADTEAFF. The chain joins TRBV7-9 to TRBJ1-1; unclear D gene. Between the trimmed V and J ends, which lost 3 bases and 3 bases, there was a span of 5 bases. The CDR3 runs 12 residues. CDR1 and CDR2 (germline): SEHNR, FQNEAQ (reference sequence).

CDR3: CASSPDTGSWEKLFF. The DNA of the CDR3 is TGTGCCAGCAGCCCTGATACAGGGTCCTGGGAAAAACTGTTTTTT. The chain recombines TRBV14 with TRBJ1-4, with D possibly being TRBD1 (6 bases). This CDR3 region has 15 residues. Between the trimmed V and J ends, which lost 4 bases and 8 bases, there was a span of 17 bases. CDR1 SGHDN and CDR2 FVKESK come from the germline V gene.

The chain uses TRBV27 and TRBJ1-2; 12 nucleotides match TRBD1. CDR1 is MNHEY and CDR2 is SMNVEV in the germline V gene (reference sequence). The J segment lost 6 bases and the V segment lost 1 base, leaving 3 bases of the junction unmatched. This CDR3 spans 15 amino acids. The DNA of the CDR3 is TGTGCCAGCAGTTTATTGGGACAGGGGGCGGATGGCTACACCTTC. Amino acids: CASSLLGQGADGYTF.

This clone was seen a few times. CDR3 coding DNA: TGTGCCAGTAGTATGATACTTGAGGAGACCCAGTACTTC. It codes for CASSMILEETQYF. The rearrangement uses TRBV19 and TRBJ2-5; no firm D call. This CDR3 comprises 13 residues. V was shortened by 3 bases and J by 5 bases, with 10 bases between the two germline ends. The germline V gene has CDR1 LNHDA and CDR2 SQIVND (reference sequence).

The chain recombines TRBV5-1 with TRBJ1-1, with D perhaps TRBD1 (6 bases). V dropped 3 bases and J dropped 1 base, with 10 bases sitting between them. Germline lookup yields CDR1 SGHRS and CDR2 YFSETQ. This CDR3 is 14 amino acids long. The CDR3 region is CASSSGQPNTEAFF. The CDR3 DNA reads TGCGCCAGCAGCTCCGGACAGCCGAACACTGAAGCTTTCTTT.

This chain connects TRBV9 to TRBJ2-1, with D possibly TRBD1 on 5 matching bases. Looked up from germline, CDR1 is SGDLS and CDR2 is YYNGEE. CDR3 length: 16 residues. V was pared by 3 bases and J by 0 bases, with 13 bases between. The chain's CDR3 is CASSAQTDPSYNEQFF. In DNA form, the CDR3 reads TGTGCCAGCAGCGCCCAGACAGACCCCTCCTACAATGAGCAGTTCTTC.

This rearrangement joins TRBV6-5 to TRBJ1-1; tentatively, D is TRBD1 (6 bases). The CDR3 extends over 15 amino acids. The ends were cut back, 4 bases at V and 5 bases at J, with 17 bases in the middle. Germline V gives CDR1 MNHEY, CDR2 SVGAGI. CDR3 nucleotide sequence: TGTGCCAGCAGTTCGTTGGGGGGGCGACGGACTGAAGCTTTCTTT. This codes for CASSSLGGRRTEAFF.

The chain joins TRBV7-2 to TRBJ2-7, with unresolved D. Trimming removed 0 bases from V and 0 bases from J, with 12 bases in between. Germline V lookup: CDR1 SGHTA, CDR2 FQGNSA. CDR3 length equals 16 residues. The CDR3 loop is CASSLAVRGLSYEQYF. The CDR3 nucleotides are TGTGCCAGCAGCTTAGCGGTGCGAGGTCTCTCCTACGAGCAGTACTTC. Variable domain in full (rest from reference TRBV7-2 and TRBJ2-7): GAGVSQSPSNKVTEKGKDVELRCDPISGHTALYWYRQSLGQGLEFLIYFQGNSAPDKSGLPSDRFSAERTGGSVSTLTIQRTQQEDSAVYLCASSLAVRGLSYEQYFGPGTRLTVT.

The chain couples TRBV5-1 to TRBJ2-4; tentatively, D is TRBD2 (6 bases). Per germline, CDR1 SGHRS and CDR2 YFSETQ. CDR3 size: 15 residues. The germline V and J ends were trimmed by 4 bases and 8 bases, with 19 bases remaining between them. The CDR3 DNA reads TGCGCCAGCAGCCACACCGAGGGCGGAGGGGACATTCAGTACTTC. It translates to CASSHTEGGGDIQYF.

CDR3 loop: CASSATSGRAEQYF. DNA for the CDR3: TGTGCCAGCAGTGCGACTAGCGGGAGGGCCGAGCAGTACTTC. V is TRBV6-4 and J is TRBJ2-7; TRBD2 agrees at 14 bases. CDR1 is MRHNA and CDR2 is SNTAGT in the germline V gene. With V trimmed by 4 bases and J by 6 bases, 2 bases remained unmatched. CDR3 length: 14 residues.

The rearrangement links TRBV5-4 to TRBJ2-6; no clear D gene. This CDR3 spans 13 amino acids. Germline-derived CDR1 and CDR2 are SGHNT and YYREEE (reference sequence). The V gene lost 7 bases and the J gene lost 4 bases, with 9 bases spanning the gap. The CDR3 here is CASVSSGANVLTF. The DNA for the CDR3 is TGTGCCAGCGTAAGCTCCGGGGCCAACGTCCTGACTTTC.

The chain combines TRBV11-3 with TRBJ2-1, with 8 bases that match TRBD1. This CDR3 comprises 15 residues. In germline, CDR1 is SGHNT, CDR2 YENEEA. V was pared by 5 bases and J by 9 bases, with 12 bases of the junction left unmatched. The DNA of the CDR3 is TGTGCCAGCAGCCCCCTGACAGGGGAAATCGGTGAGCAGTTCTTC. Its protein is CASSPLTGEIGEQFF. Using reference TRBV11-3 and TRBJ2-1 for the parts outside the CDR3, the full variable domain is EAGVVQSPRYKIIEKKQPVAFWCNPISGHNTLYWYLQNLGQGPELLIRYENEEAVDDSQLPKDRFSAERLKGVDSTLKIQPAELGDSAVYLCASSPLTGEIGEQFFGPGTRLTVL.

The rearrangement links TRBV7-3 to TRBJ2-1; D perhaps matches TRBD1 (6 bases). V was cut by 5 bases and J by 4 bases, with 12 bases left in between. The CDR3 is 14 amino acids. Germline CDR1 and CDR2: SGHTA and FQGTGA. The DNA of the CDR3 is TGTGCCAGCAGCCCCTCGGACAGATACAATGAGCAGTTCTTC. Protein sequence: CASSPSDRYNEQFF.

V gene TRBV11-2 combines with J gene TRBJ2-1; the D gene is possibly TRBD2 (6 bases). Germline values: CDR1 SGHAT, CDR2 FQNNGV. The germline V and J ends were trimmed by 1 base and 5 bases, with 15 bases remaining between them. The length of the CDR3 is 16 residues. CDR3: CASSLGRLGRNNEQFF. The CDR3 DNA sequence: TGTGCCAGCAGCTTAGGTCGACTAGGGAGGAACAATGAGCAGTTCTTC. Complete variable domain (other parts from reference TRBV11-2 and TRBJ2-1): EAGVAQSPRYKIIEKRQSVAFWCNPISGHATLYWYQQILGQGPKLLIQFQNNGVVDDSQLPKDRFSAERLKGVDSTLKIQPAKLEDSAVYLCASSLGRLGRNNEQFFGPGTRLTVL.

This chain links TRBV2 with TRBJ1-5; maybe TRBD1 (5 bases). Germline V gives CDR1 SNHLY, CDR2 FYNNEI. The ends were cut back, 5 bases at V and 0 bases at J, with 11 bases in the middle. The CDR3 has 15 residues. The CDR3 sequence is CASSPGGNSNQPQHF. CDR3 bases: TGTGCCAGCAGTCCGGGGGGTAATAGCAATCAGCCCCAGCATTTT.

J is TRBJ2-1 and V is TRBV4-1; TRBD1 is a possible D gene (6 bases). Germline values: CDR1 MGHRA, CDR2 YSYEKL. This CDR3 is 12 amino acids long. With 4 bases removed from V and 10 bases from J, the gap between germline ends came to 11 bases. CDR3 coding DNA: TGCGCCAGCAGCCCTGTTACAGGGGAGCAGTTCTTC. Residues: CASSPVTGEQFF.

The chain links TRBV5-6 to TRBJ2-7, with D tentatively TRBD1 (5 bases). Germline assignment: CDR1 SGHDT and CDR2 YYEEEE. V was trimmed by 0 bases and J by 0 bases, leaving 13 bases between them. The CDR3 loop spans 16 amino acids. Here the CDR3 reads CASSLGQTVFSYEQYF. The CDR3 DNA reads TGTGCCAGCAGCTTGGGACAGACAGTTTTCTCCTACGAGCAGTACTTC. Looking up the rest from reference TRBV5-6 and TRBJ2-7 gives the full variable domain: DAGVTQSPTHLIKTRGQQVTLRCSPKSGHDTVSWYQQALGQGPQFIFQYYEEEERQRGNFPDRFSGHQFPNYSSELNVNALLLGDSALYLCASSLGQTVFSYEQYFGPGTRLTVT.

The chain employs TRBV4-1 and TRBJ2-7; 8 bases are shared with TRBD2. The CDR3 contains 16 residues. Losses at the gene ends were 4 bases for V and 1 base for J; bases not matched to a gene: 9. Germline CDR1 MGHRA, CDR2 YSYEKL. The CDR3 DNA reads TGCGCCAGCAGCCCGATATTTAGCGGGACGTCCTACGAGCAGTACTTC. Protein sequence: CASSPIFSGTSYEQYF.